Shown below are 11 T cell receptor beta chains from a single sample sequenced in a study of glioma-infiltrating T cells. The iRepertoire nested amplicon-rescue multiplex PCR amplified TCR alpha and beta CDR3s from RNA. MiXCR was run by TCRdb on the multiplex PCR reads, yielding one entry per CDR3 protein. Among around 130,000 distinct CDR3 sequences, around 25% were seen once, and the ten largest hold around a quarter. The sequencing sample was made of glioma tissue, nonneoplastic brain tissue, or PBMCs (not recorded which). The receptors derive from a human donor with low-grade glioma or glioblastoma, undergoing nonglioma brain surgery, or in good health (not recorded which).

The rearrangement links TRBV7-9 to TRBJ2-1; D remains unclear. With 6 bases removed from V and 5 bases from J, the gap between germline ends came to 14 bases. The length of the CDR3 is 14 residues. Germline V CDR1 and CDR2: SEHNR, FQNEAQ (reference sequence). The CDR3 region is CASSSPAPDNEQFF. Here the CDR3 DNA reads TGTGCCAGCAGTTCTCCCGCCCCTGACAATGAGCAGTTCTTC.

The rearrangement joins TRBV5-1 to TRBJ2-1; 7 nucleotides match TRBD2. Trimming removed 4 bases from V and 4 bases from J; junction bases left unmatched: 11. The CDR3 runs to 16 residues. Germline V CDR1 and CDR2: SGHRS, YFSETQ. The CDR3 loop reads CASSQQTSLVYNEQFF. Here the CDR3 DNA reads TGCGCCAGCAGCCAGCAGACTAGCCTGGTTTACAATGAGCAGTTCTTC.

To note about this clonotype: At one of its ends the junction is not consistent with the germline gene, which may arise from a read error. This chain links TRBV6-5 with TRBJ2-2, with unresolved D. The CDR3 runs to 13 residues. The V gene's germline CDR1 is MNHEY and CDR2 SVGAGI. CDR3 loop: CDSSEIPWHPLFF. The CDR3 DNA sequence: TGTGACAGCAGTGAAATTCCTTGGCACCCGCTGTTTTTT.

On this clonotype itself: The conserved closing phenylalanine or tryptophan is absent in this CDR3, likely reflecting a read error. The J gene is TRBJ2-7, the V gene TRBV5-4, with D unclear. Trimming shortened V by 0 bases and J by 5 bases, and 9 bases separated the two germline ends. The CDR3 length is 13 residues. Germline values: CDR1 SGHNT, CDR2 YYREEE (reference sequence). The CDR3 nucleotides read TGTGCCAGCAGCTTGGATTACAGTAACGAGCAGTACGCC. Amino acids: CASSLDYSNEQYA.

For this clonotype: A read error may be the cause here, since a much bigger clone is one base away. The chain couples TRBV6-1 to TRBJ1-1; TRBD1 might be the D (5 bases). Germline CDR1 reads MNHNS; CDR2 reads SASEGT. The CDR3 is made up of 14 amino acids. V was clipped by 5 bases and J by 4 bases, with 14 bases between them. The CDR3 protein is CASSRTTLSTEAFF. The CDR3, as DNA: TGTGCCAGCAGTCGGACAACTTTGAGCACTGAAGCTTTCTTT.

The V call is TRBV7-2, the J call TRBJ2-3; 7 nucleotides match TRBD2. Trimming removed 8 bases from V and 6 bases from J; junction bases left unmatched: 5. This CDR3 contains 12 residues. CDR1 is SGHTA and CDR2 is FQGNSA in the germline V gene. The CDR3 nucleotides read TGTGCCAGCCCCACGGGGGGTGATACGCAGTATTTT. Amino acid sequence: CASPTGGDTQYF.

This clonotype was seen many times. The rearrangement links TRBV20-1 to TRBJ1-5, with D unclear. Germline values: CDR1 DFQATT, CDR2 SNEGSKA (reference sequence). The V and J ends lost 1 base and 1 base respectively, with 8 bases between them. CDR3 length equals 14 residues. This chain's CDR3 is CSARVVPSNQPQHF. For the CDR3, the DNA is TGCAGTGCTAGAGTCGTACCAAGCAATCAGCCCCAGCATTTT.

Turning to this clonotype: This could be a read error, since a much larger clone is one nucleotide away. The chain employs TRBV10-2 and TRBJ2-3; D remains unclear. The V end was cut by 0 bases, the J end by 8 bases, with 12 bases between. The CDR3 contains 14 residues. Germline CDR1 and CDR2: WSHSY and SAAADI. DNA for the CDR3: TGCGCCAGCAGTGAGTCGAGTAGCCCAGCTACGCAGTATTTT. This translates into CASSESSSPATQYF.

By share of the sample, this clonotype is medium-sized. The gene calls are TRBV6-1 and TRBJ2-7; possible D gene TRBD1, 5 bases. The V gene's germline CDR1 is MNHNS and CDR2 SASEGT. The CDR3 covers 15 residues. V was clipped by 6 bases and J by 0 bases, with 15 bases between them. This CDR3 is CASSATAQSSYEQYV. The CDR3, as DNA: TGTGCCAGCAGCGCGACAGCCCAAAGCTCCTACGAGCAGTACGTC.

This sequence joins TRBV12-3 or TRBV12-4 and TRBJ2-7, with D perhaps matching TRBD1 (5 bases). This CDR3 contains 14 residues. Trimming stripped 4 bases from V and 7 bases from J, with 17 bases between. The CDR3 reads CASSWGQGSGEQYV. The CDR3 nucleotides are TGTGCCAGCAGTTGGGGCCAGGGTTCGGGTGAGCAGTACGTC.

This CDR3 reads CASSYSLTVQETQYF. Here the CDR3 DNA reads TGTGCCAGCAGTTACTCGTTGACGGTCCAAGAGACCCAGTACTTC. The chain combines TRBV6-6 with TRBJ2-5; D remains unclear. CDR3 length equals 15 residues. Germline lookup yields CDR1 MNHNY and CDR2 SVGAGI (reference sequence). Trimming took off 0 bases at V and 1 base at J, with 9 bases between the two ends.